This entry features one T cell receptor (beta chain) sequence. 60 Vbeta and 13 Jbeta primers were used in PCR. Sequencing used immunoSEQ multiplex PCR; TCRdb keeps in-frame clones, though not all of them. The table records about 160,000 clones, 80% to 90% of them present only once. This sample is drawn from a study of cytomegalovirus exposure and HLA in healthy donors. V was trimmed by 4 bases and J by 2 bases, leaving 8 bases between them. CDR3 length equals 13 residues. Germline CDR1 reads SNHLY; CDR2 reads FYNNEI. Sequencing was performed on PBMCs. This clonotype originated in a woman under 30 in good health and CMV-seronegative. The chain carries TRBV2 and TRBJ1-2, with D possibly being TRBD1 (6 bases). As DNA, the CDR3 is TGTGCCAGCAGTGCAGGACAGAACTATGGCTACACCTTC. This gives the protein CASSAGQNYGYTF.